Sequencing of this T cell receptor (beta chain) was carried out in a study of cytomegalovirus exposure and HLA in healthy donors. Study findings and constraints: Donor immune exposure was known only as CMV serostatus.

Note on this clone: Its specificity is not known.

The PCR had 60 Vbeta and 13 Jbeta primers. Assay: immunoSEQ multiplex PCR; the TCRdb copy retains only in-frame clones and omits some. The sample contains about 99,000 clones, roughly 66% of which appear only once. The source material was PBMCs. The sequence derives from a woman between 45 and 65 years old in good health and CMV-seronegative.

The DNA for the CDR3 is TGTGCCAGCAGCTTCTCTAGGGGCGGGAGGGCCGCAGATACGCAGTATTTT. Amino acid sequence: CASSFSRGGRAADTQYF. The chain is built from TRBV5-6 and TRBJ2-3, with 9 bases fitting TRBD2. Germline values: CDR1 SGHDT, CDR2 YYEEEE. The J segment lost 4 bases and the V segment lost 2 bases, leaving 11 bases of the junction unmatched. The CDR3 length is 17 residues.